This T cell receptor beta chain comes out of a study of control samples from healthy donors and cancer patients. Sequencing was performed with immunoSEQ multiplex PCR; in TCRdb, only in-frame clones are kept and a portion is missing. The data contain 120,000 or so clones, roughly 91% of them singletons. Sequencing used blood. This sequence was found in a man aged 35-49 years in good health.

CDR3 residues: CASSLRGAYTDTQYF. CDR3 DNA sequence: TGCGCCAGCAGCTTGCGGGGAGCATACACAGATACGCAGTATTTT. The chain uses TRBV5-1 and TRBJ2-3; D is perhaps TRBD2 (5 bases). The germline CDR1 and CDR2 sequences are SGHRS and YFSETQ. V lost 1 base and J lost 2, with 11 bases in between. The CDR3 sequence is 15 residues long.